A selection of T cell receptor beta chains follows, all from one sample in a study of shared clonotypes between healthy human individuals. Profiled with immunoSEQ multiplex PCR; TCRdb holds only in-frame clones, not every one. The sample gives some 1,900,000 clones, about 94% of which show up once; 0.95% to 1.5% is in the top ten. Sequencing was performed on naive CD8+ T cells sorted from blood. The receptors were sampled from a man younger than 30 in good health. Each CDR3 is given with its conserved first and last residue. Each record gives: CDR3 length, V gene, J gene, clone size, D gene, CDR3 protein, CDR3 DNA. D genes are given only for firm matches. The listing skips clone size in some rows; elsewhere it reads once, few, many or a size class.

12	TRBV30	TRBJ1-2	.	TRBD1	CAWSSTGYGYTF	TGTGCCTGGAGTTCGACAGGGTATGGCTACACCTTC
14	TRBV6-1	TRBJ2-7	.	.	CASSEARGSYEQYF	TGTGCCAGCAGTGAAGCCAGGGGCTCCTACGAGCAGTACTTC
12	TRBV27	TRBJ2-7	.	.	CASRSSTYEQYF	TGTGCCAGCAGGTCCAGTACCTACGAGCAGTACTTC
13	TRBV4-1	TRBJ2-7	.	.	CASSPKQGYEQYF	TGCGCCAGCAGCCCCAAACAGGGATACGAGCAGTACTTC
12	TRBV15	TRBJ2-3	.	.	CATSRAADTQYF	TGTGCCACCAGCAGAGCGGCAGATACGCAGTATTTT
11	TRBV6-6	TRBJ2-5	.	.	CATHWRETQYF	TGTGCCACCCATTGGAGAGAGACCCAGTACTTC
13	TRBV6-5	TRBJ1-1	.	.	CASSKLMNTEAFF	TGTGCCAGCAGCAAACTCATGAACACTGAAGCTTTCTTT
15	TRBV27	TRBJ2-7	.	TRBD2	CASSTWGGGTYEQYF	TGTGCCAGCAGCACCTGGGGGGGAGGAACCTACGAGCAGTACTTC
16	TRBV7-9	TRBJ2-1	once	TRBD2	CASSLPSGSSYNEQFF	TGTGCCAGCAGCCTCCCTAGCGGGTCCTCCTACAATGAGCAGTTCTTC
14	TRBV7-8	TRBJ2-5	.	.	CASSLLGEEETQYF	TGTGCCAGCAGCTTATTAGGGGAGGAGGAGACCCAGTACTTC